These 14 T cell receptor beta chains share one sample of origin, sequenced in a study of T cell responses to AZD1222 COVID-19 vaccine. Some clones are missing from TCRdb's copy, which holds only in-frame ones; the method was immunoSEQ multiplex PCR. The sample contains tens of thousands of clones, 81% of which appear only once. This material consisted of peripheral blood, taken 28 days after the second AZD1222 dose. These receptors originate from an adult who received the AZD1222 COVID-19 vaccine.

This clone was detected a few times. The chain links TRBV5-1 to TRBJ1-5; 7 bases agree with TRBD1. The CDR3 runs to 17 residues. J lost 4 bases, V lost 0 bases, and 10 bases had no gene match. The germline V gene has CDR1 SGHRS and CDR2 YFSETQ. The DNA of the CDR3 is TGCGCCAGCAGCTTGGCGGAAGGTCCAGGGGGGAATCAGCCCCAGCATTTT. Protein product: CASSLAEGPGGNQPQHF.

The V gene is TRBV5-6, the J gene TRBJ2-3, with 10 nucleotides matching TRBD2. From germline, CDR1 is SGHDT and CDR2 YYEEEE. The CDR3 sequence is 17 residues long. J was trimmed by 5 bases and V by 0 bases; bases with no gene match: 9. The CDR3 DNA reads TGTGCCAGCAGCTTGGCTCGAGCTAGCGGGAGTGTAGATACGCAGTATTTT. Amino acid sequence: CASSLARASGSVDTQYF.

V gene TRBV5-1 combines with J gene TRBJ2-5; possibly TRBD1 or TRBD2 for D (6 bases each). Germline V gene sequence: CDR1 SGHRS, CDR2 YFSETQ. CDR3 size: 16 residues. V shed 0 bases and J shed 5 bases, with 17 bases lying between them. The chain's CDR3 is CASSLGGTSGGETQYF. The CDR3 DNA reads TGCGCCAGCAGCTTGGGGGGGACATCCGGAGGGGAGACCCAGTACTTC.

The chain links TRBV5-1 to TRBJ2-2, with 10 nucleotides matching TRBD2. CDR3 length equals 14 residues. J lost 6 bases, V lost 6 bases, and 5 bases had no gene match. Germline V gene lookup returns CDR1 SGHRS and CDR2 YFSETQ. The CDR3 is CASNSGRAAGELFF. Here the CDR3 DNA reads TGCGCCAGCAACAGCGGGAGGGCCGCCGGGGAGCTGTTTTTT.

V gene TRBV5-4 combines with J gene TRBJ2-3; D could derive from TRBD1 or TRBD2 (6 bases each). The CDR3 contains 15 residues. Germline CDR1 SGHNT, CDR2 YYREEE (reference sequence). Trimming took 4 bases from V and 7 from J, leaving 19 bases between them. DNA of the CDR3: TGTGCCAGCAGCCCAGGGGCGGGAACGGCGAATACGCAGTATTTT. Translation: CASSPGAGTANTQYF.

This clone was seen just once. The gene calls are TRBV4-1 and TRBJ1-6; D not resolved. The CDR3 has 15 residues. Per the germline V gene, CDR1 is MGHRA and CDR2 is YSYEKL. The V end was cut by 0 bases, the J end by 7 bases, with 10 bases between. The CDR3 loop is CASSQEDRANSPLHF. CDR3 DNA: TGCGCCAGCAGCCAAGAAGACCGAGCCAATTCACCCCTCCACTTT.

The gene calls are TRBV18 and TRBJ2-7; D remains ambiguous. Trimming shortened V by 1 base and J by 6 bases, and 10 bases separated the two germline ends. This CDR3 is 13 amino acids long. Germline loops: CDR1 KGHSH, CDR2 LQKENI. CDR3 sequence (DNA): TGTGCCAGCTCACCACAGGAATGGGGCGAGCAGTACTTC. It specifies CASSPQEWGEQYF. The entire variable domain, with the rest obtained from reference TRBV18 and TRBJ2-7, is as follows: NAGVMQNPRHLVRRRGQEARLRCSPMKGHSHVYWYRQLPEEGLKFMVYLQKENIIDESGMPKERFSAEFPKEGPSILRIQQVVRGDSAAYFCASSPQEWGEQYFGPGTRLTVT.

This clone has just a few counts. The rearrangement uses TRBV21-1 and TRBJ1-1. TRBV21-1 is described as a pseudogene. There are 17 residues in the CDR3. The DNA of the CDR3 is TGTGCCAGCAGCAATTCTAGCTGGTGGGACCGGAACACTGAAGCTTTCTTT. This gives the protein CASSNSSWWDRNTEAFF.

This clone was found a few times. The chain carries TRBV2 and TRBJ1-2; D might be TRBD1 (6 bases). Germline V gene lookup returns CDR1 SNHLY and CDR2 FYNNEI. V was trimmed by 3 bases and J by 4 bases, leaving 12 bases between them. The CDR3 has 14 amino acids. CDR3 region: CASSEVPDSYGYTF. The CDR3 DNA is TGTGCCAGCAGTGAGGTTCCGGACAGCTATGGCTACACCTTC.

The chain combines TRBV7-2 with TRBJ2-7; the D gene is possibly TRBD2 (6 bases). Germline V gene lookup returns CDR1 SGHTA and CDR2 FQGNSA. The CDR3 covers 15 residues. V was shortened by 4 bases and J by 0 bases, with 13 bases between the two germline ends. The CDR3 here is CASSSSGLSSYEQYF. DNA for the CDR3: TGTGCCAGCAGCTCATCGGGACTGAGCTCCTACGAGCAGTACTTC.

This clone was seen just once. The rearrangement joins TRBV5-6 to TRBJ2-7; D is possibly TRBD1 (6 bases). With 6 bases removed from V and 7 bases from J, the gap between germline ends came to 17 bases. Germline V gene lookup returns CDR1 SGHDT and CDR2 YYEEEE. This CDR3 contains 13 residues. The CDR3 coding sequence is TGTGCCAGCAAAGAGACAGGCCTGTGGGAGCAGTACTTC. It is translated as CASKETGLWEQYF.

This clone has only a few counts. The CDR3 DNA sequence: TGCGCCAGCAGCCTTCAACAGGGTACCCCCGGGGAGCTGTTTTTT. Translated, it gives CASSLQQGTPGELFF. The chain combines TRBV4-1 with TRBJ2-2, with D possibly matching TRBD1 (6 bases). The CDR3 has 15 residues. Trimming left V 4 bases short and J 6 bases short, with 15 bases between. In germline, CDR1 is MGHRA, CDR2 YSYEKL.

The genes are TRBV28 and TRBJ2-1, with 10 bases fitting TRBD1. Trimming at V came to 6 bases and at J to 7 bases, leaving 6 bases not matched to a gene. This CDR3 spans 14 amino acids. Germline V lookup: CDR1 MDHEN, CDR2 SYDVKM. The CDR3 loop is CASRGDRGGNEQFF. DNA for the CDR3: TGTGCCAGCAGAGGGGACAGGGGAGGTAATGAGCAGTTCTTC. The variable domain in full, with the rest retrieved from reference TRBV28 and TRBJ2-1, is DVKVTQSSRYLVKRTGEKVFLECVQDMDHENMFWYRQDPGLGLRLIYFSYDVKMKEKGDIPEGYSVSREKKERFSLILESASTNQTSMYLCASRGDRGGNEQFFGPGTRLTVL.

The chain links TRBV5-4 to TRBJ2-7; 7 nucleotides align to TRBD1. Per the germline V gene, CDR1 is SGHNT and CDR2 is YYREEE (reference sequence). The CDR3 length is 13 residues. V lost 4 bases, J lost 6 bases, and 7 bases stayed unmatched. The CDR3 spells CASSATGTSEQYF. The CDR3 DNA sequence: TGTGCCAGCAGCGCGACAGGGACAAGCGAGCAGTACTTC.